This T cell receptor (beta chain) came from a study of blood T cell repertoires in COVID-19. Data came from immunoSEQ multiplex PCR; TCRdb stores just in-frame clones and leaves some out. The sample includes 88,000 or so clones, about 76% of them seen just once. CDR3 length equals 13 residues. The V end lost 3 bases, the J end lost 5 bases, and 8 bases lay between the germline ends. The chain employs TRBV12-3 or TRBV12-4 and TRBJ1-5; no clear D gene. This clonotype originated in a human donor in a cohort sampled during active COVID-19. Source material: peripheral blood. CDR3 DNA sequence: TGTGCCAGCAGTTTGGCTAGAGATCAGCCCCAGCATTTT. Translation gives CASSLARDQPQHF.